Below are 29 T cell receptor beta chains sequenced from a single sample in a study of CD8 T cells in ankylosing spondylitis. TCRdb itself ran the 5' RACE reads through MiXCR, one entry per CDR3 protein. This table has about 320,000 distinct CDR3 sequences, around 10% appearing once. Sequencing was performed on blood, either unsorted or a sorted T cell fraction (not recorded which). Source of these receptors: a female donor with ankylosing spondylitis or in good health (not recorded which).

The chain couples TRBV20-1 to TRBJ2-7, with TRBD2 matching over 7 bases. J lost 5 bases, V lost 5 bases, and 9 bases had no gene match. From germline, CDR1 is DFQATT and CDR2 SNEGSKA (reference sequence). The CDR3 has 13 amino acids. The CDR3 nucleotides are TGCAGTGCTTGGGAGGGGTCGAGGAACGAGCAGTACTTC. It specifies CSAWEGSRNEQYF.

The chain is built from TRBV11-2 and TRBJ2-3; 8 nucleotides line up with TRBD2. CDR1 and CDR2 (germline): SGHAT, FQNNGV. The CDR3 has 16 amino acids. V lost 5 bases to trimming and J lost 4 bases; unmatched junction nucleotides: 11. The CDR3 nucleotides read TGTGCCAGCAGCATCCAGGGAGCGGGAGTCGCAGATACGCAGTATTTT. It yields the protein CASSIQGAGVADTQYF.

This clonotype was seen at least ten times. The chain couples TRBV12-3 or TRBV12-4 to TRBJ1-2; 12 bases match TRBD1. The V segment lost 5 bases and the J segment 4 bases; nucleotides outside the gene matches: 5. This CDR3 contains 15 residues. Written as DNA, the CDR3 is TGTGCCAGCAGTAACGGGACAGGGGGCATCTATGGCTACACCTTC. Translated: CASSNGTGGIYGYTF.

This clonotype was found many times. J is TRBJ2-5 and V is TRBV6-5; D call uncertain. This CDR3 has 14 residues. V dropped 0 bases and J dropped 5 bases, with 10 bases sitting between them. The germline CDR1 and CDR2 sequences are MNHEY and SVGAGI. CDR3 DNA: TGTGCCAGCAGTTACTCTAGAGATATGGAGACCCAGTACTTC. Encoded protein: CASSYSRDMETQYF.

This clonotype was counted only a few times. J is TRBJ2-7 and V is TRBV7-8; D may be TRBD1 (5 bases). Germline V gene lookup returns CDR1 SGHVS and CDR2 FQNEAQ. CDR3 size: 14 residues. Trimming stripped 5 bases from V and 4 bases from J, with 15 bases between. In DNA form, the CDR3 reads TGTGCCAGCAGCACCGACAGACCTGGTTACGAGCAGTACTTC. Translation: CASSTDRPGYEQYF.

This clonotype was counted many times. The CDR3 sequence is CASSLESRAPQYF. The DNA for the CDR3 is TGTGCCAGCAGCTTAGAGTCGAGGGCGCCGCAGTATTTT. The V and J genes are TRBV7-9 and TRBJ2-3; possibly TRBD2 for D (5 bases). The CDR3 is made up of 13 amino acids. Trimming pared 1 base from V and 10 bases from J, leaving 12 bases between. The germline CDR1 and CDR2 sequences are SEHNR and FQNEAQ (reference sequence). Variable domain in full (rest from reference TRBV7-9 and TRBJ2-3): DTGVSQNPRHKITKRGQNVTFRCDPISEHNRLYWYRQTLGQGPEFLTYFQNEAQLEKSRLLSDRFSAERPKGSFSTLEIQRTEQGDSAMYLCASSLESRAPQYFGPGTRLTVL.

This clonotype was seen more than once but under ten times. The V call is TRBV5-1, the J call TRBJ2-5; 7 bases align to TRBD2. The junction had 9 bases not matched to a gene; V was cut back by 5 bases and J by 2 bases. CDR1 SGHRS and CDR2 YFSETQ come from the germline V gene. CDR3 length equals 15 residues. This CDR3 reads CASSLQGAGQETQYF. The CDR3 DNA sequence: TGCGCCAGCAGTCTGCAAGGAGCGGGGCAAGAGACCCAGTACTTC.

This clonotype was observed a few times. The V call is TRBV20-1, the J call TRBJ2-7; D possibly corresponds to TRBD2 (6 bases). There are 14 residues in the CDR3. Trimming shortened V by 5 bases and J by 5 bases, and 19 bases separated the two germline ends. Germline assignment: CDR1 DFQATT and CDR2 SNEGSKA (reference sequence). The CDR3 nucleotides are TGCAGTGCTCCCCGGCGCGGCGGGATCAACGAGCAGTACTTC. As protein: CSAPRRGGINEQYF.

A single count supports this clonotype. V and J are TRBV2 and TRBJ1-5, with no clear D. This CDR3 region has 11 residues. The V end lost 6 bases, the J end lost 4 bases, and 4 bases lay between the germline ends. Per the germline V gene, CDR1 is SNHLY and CDR2 is FYNNEI. The CDR3 loop is CASRINQPQHF. In DNA, the CDR3 is TGTGCCAGCAGGATTAATCAGCCCCAGCATTTT. Full variable domain (missing parts from reference TRBV2 and TRBJ1-5): EPEVTQTPSHQVTQMGQEVILRCVPISNHLYFYWYRQILGQKVEFLVSFYNNEISEKSEIFDDQFSVERPDGSNFTLKIRSTKLEDSAMYFCASRINQPQHFGDGTRLSIL.

This clonotype was found a few times. The DNA of the CDR3 is TGTGCCAGCAGCTATGAGTCTCTCTACGAGCAGTACTTC. Residues: CASSYESLYEQYF. The rearrangement links TRBV7-9 to TRBJ2-7; D is ambiguous. Germline V gene sequence: CDR1 SEHNR, CDR2 FQNEAQ (reference sequence). V dropped 4 bases and J dropped 3 bases, with 10 bases sitting between them. The CDR3 runs to 13 residues.

This clonotype was detected many times. This sequence joins TRBV5-1 and TRBJ1-1; tentative D call: TRBD1 (5 bases). CDR1 is SGHRS and CDR2 is YFSETQ in the germline V gene. V was clipped by 4 bases and J by 5 bases, with 18 bases between them. The CDR3 consists of 15 residues. The chain's CDR3 is CASSPRQLVFTEAFF. CDR3 sequence (DNA): TGCGCCAGCAGCCCCAGACAGCTTGTCTTTACTGAAGCTTTCTTT.

This clonotype was recorded many times. This chain uses TRBV5-1 with TRBJ1-1; D is unclear. The ends were cut back, 2 bases at V and 0 bases at J, with 8 bases in the middle. In germline, CDR1 is SGHRS, CDR2 YFSETQ. The CDR3 runs 14 residues. CDR3 sequence reads: CASSFSVVNTEAFF. The CDR3, as DNA: TGCGCCAGCAGCTTTTCGGTCGTGAACACTGAAGCTTTCTTT. Looking up the rest from reference TRBV5-1 and TRBJ1-1 gives the full variable domain: KAGVTQTPRYLIKTRGQQVTLSCSPISGHRSVSWYQQTPGQGLQFLFEYFSETQRNKGNFPGRFSGRQFSNSRSEMNVSTLELGDSALYLCASSFSVVNTEAFFGQGTRLTVV.

In its sample, this clonotype was seen many times. The rearrangement links TRBV5-1 to TRBJ2-3; 8 positions agree with TRBD1. This CDR3 is 14 amino acids long. Trimming took 6 bases from V and 4 from J; bases not matched to a gene: 7. CDR1 and CDR2 from the germline V gene are SGHRS and YFSETQ. This CDR3 is CASKRTGRADTQYF. DNA of the CDR3: TGCGCCAGCAAAAGGACAGGGAGAGCAGATACGCAGTATTTT.

This clonotype was found many times. This rearrangement joins TRBV5-1 to TRBJ1-1; TRBD1 might be the D (6 bases). This CDR3 spans 13 amino acids. Germline values: CDR1 SGHRS, CDR2 YFSETQ. Trimming cost V 0 bases and J 7 bases, with 10 bases left between them. The CDR3 spells CASSLGTAVEAFF. CDR3 bases: TGCGCCAGCAGCTTGGGGACAGCGGTTGAAGCTTTCTTT.

The rearrangement joins TRBV7-3 to TRBJ1-2; D call uncertain. The germline CDR1 and CDR2 sequences are SGHTA and FQGTGA. The V end was cut by 2 bases, the J end by 8 bases, with 12 bases between. The CDR3 loop spans 13 amino acids. The CDR3 spells CASSLDPREGYTF. In DNA form, the CDR3 reads TGTGCCAGCAGCTTAGATCCGAGAGAGGGCTACACCTTC.

At least ten counts were recorded for this clonotype. The chain employs TRBV28 and TRBJ2-7, with TRBD1 identical over 7 bases. Germline-derived CDR1 and CDR2 are MDHEN and SYDVKM. V lost 9 bases and J lost 2; bases outside the gene matches: 7. The CDR3 is 13 residues long. The CDR3 DNA is TGTGCCAGTAGGGGGCAGTCCACCTACGAGCAGTACTTC. It is translated as CASRGQSTYEQYF.

This clonotype has just a few counts. The chain carries TRBV4-2 and TRBJ1-1, with D perhaps matching TRBD1 (6 bases). The CDR3 runs to 15 residues. In germline, CDR1 is LGHNA, CDR2 YNFKEQ. Trimming pared 1 base from V and 0 bases from J, leaving 9 bases between. CDR3 sequence: CASSQVSGVNTEAFF. The DNA for the CDR3 is TGTGCCAGCAGCCAAGTATCAGGGGTGAACACTGAAGCTTTCTTT.

Concerning this clonotype: At one boundary the junction diverges from the germline segment, which might be a read error. V usage is TRBV2 and J usage is TRBJ2-1; 14 positions match TRBD2. The CDR3 contains 18 residues. The germline V gene has CDR1 SNHLY and CDR2 FYNNEI. The CDR3 nucleotides read TGTGCCTGCAGTCCTATGGGACTAGCGGGAGTTCGGGACAATGAGCAGTTCTTC. This translates into CACSPMGLAGVRDNEQFF.

This clonotype was observed a handful of times. This chain connects TRBV20-1 to TRBJ2-5; 12 bases align to TRBD1. The J segment lost 4 bases and the V segment lost 5 bases, leaving 2 bases of the junction unmatched. Germline lookup yields CDR1 DFQATT and CDR2 SNEGSKA (reference sequence). The CDR3 totals 13 residues. This CDR3 is CSARDRGRETQYF. The CDR3 bases are TGCAGTGCTCGGGACAGGGGGCGAGAGACCCAGTACTTC.

V gene TRBV5-1 combines with J gene TRBJ2-1; TRBD2 matches at 8 bases. CDR3 length equals 16 residues. V was clipped by 7 bases and J by 9 bases; unmatched bases: 18. Germline V gene data show CDR1 as SGHRS and CDR2 as YFSETQ. The DNA of the CDR3 is TGCGCCAGCTGCCCAAGGGCGGGGGGCCCTGCAATTGAGCAGTTCTTC. This gives the protein CASCPRAGGPAIEQFF.

This clonotype turned up a few times. One end of the junction fails to match germline, which may point to a read error. The J gene is TRBJ2-3, the V gene TRBV7-6; possible D gene TRBD2, 6 bases. This CDR3 is 17 amino acids long. Germline CDR1 is SGHVS and CDR2 is FNYEAQ. The CDR3 loop is CASSLGTAGPSTDTQYF. The CDR3 DNA follows: TGTGCCAGCAGCTTAGGTACTGCGGGGCCTAGCACAGATACGCAGTACTTT.

This clonotype showed up many times. The V and J genes are TRBV24-1 and TRBJ2-1; the match to TRBD2 covers 8 bases. Germline CDR1 KGHDR, CDR2 SFDVKD. The CDR3 is 16 amino acids. The V segment lost 4 bases and the J segment 7 bases; nucleotides outside the gene matches: 11. CDR3 loop: CATSETRGGGRNEQFF. The CDR3 nucleotides are TGTGCCACCAGTGAGACCCGGGGGGGAGGGCGGAATGAGCAGTTCTTC.

This clonotype was detected ten times or more. J is TRBJ2-5 and V is TRBV6-1; 7 nucleotides align to TRBD2. V dropped 6 bases and J dropped 2; count of bases not matched to a gene: 6. This CDR3 comprises 14 residues. In germline, CDR1 is MNHNS, CDR2 SASEGT. The CDR3 is CASRSGVVQETQYF. The CDR3, as DNA: TGTGCCAGCAGAAGCGGGGTCGTTCAAGAGACCCAGTACTTC.

This clonotype was recorded a few times. The CDR3 loop reads CASSPPGRGVLEQYF. The DNA of the CDR3 is TGTGCCAGCAGTCCCCCAGGACGGGGAGTATTGGAGCAGTACTTC. The genes are TRBV28 and TRBJ2-7; TRBD2 might be the D (5 bases). Trimming cost V 5 bases and J 7 bases, with 21 bases left between them. The CDR3 loop spans 15 amino acids. The germline gives CDR1 MDHEN, CDR2 SYDVKM.

This sequence joins TRBV5-1 and TRBJ1-1; maybe TRBD1 (6 bases). The CDR3 is 15 residues long. Trimming pared 4 bases from V and 1 base from J, leaving 14 bases between. From germline, CDR1 is SGHRS and CDR2 YFSETQ. For the CDR3, the DNA is TGCGCCAGCAGCCCACAGGGTTCGTGGAACACTGAAGCTTTCTTT. Its protein product is CASSPQGSWNTEAFF.

Ten or more counts support this clonotype. The V and J genes are TRBV5-1 and TRBJ2-7; D perhaps matches TRBD1 (6 bases). CDR3 length equals 16 residues. V was shortened by 0 bases and J by 0 bases, with 13 bases between the two germline ends. Looked up from germline, CDR1 is SGHRS and CDR2 is YFSETQ. In nucleotides, the CDR3 is TGCGCCAGCAGCTTGGATCCGATGACAGGCTCCTACGAGCAGTACTTC. Amino acids: CASSLDPMTGSYEQYF.

This clonotype was seen repeatedly, ten times or more. This sequence joins TRBV29-1 and TRBJ2-2; D is unclear. Deletions cut 4 bases from V and 4 bases from J, with 10 bases between. This CDR3 is 13 amino acids long. The germline gives CDR1 SQVTM, CDR2 ANQGSEA. CDR3 amino acids: CSVAGGSTGELFF. CDR3 in DNA: TGCAGCGTTGCCGGTGGCAGCACCGGGGAGCTGTTTTTT.

This clonotype occurred many times. The genes are TRBV3-1 and TRBJ2-3; D ambiguous. CDR1 is LGHDT and CDR2 is YNNKEL in the germline V gene (reference sequence). The CDR3 has 15 amino acids. Trimming cost V 1 base and J 0 bases, with 8 bases left between them. CDR3 DNA: TGTGCCAGCAGCCAAGGATGGCAGAGCACAGATACGCAGTATTTT. This codes for CASSQGWQSTDTQYF.

Many counts were recorded for this clonotype. This chain connects TRBV5-1 to TRBJ2-1, with D perhaps being TRBD1 or TRBD2 (5 bases each). CDR3 size: 12 residues. V was trimmed by 7 bases and J by 8 bases, leaving 13 bases between them. CDR1 and CDR2 from the germline V gene are SGHRS and YFSETQ. The CDR3 bases are TGCGCCAGCCTGGGACCTTCAGATGAGCAGTTCTTC. As protein: CASLGPSDEQFF.